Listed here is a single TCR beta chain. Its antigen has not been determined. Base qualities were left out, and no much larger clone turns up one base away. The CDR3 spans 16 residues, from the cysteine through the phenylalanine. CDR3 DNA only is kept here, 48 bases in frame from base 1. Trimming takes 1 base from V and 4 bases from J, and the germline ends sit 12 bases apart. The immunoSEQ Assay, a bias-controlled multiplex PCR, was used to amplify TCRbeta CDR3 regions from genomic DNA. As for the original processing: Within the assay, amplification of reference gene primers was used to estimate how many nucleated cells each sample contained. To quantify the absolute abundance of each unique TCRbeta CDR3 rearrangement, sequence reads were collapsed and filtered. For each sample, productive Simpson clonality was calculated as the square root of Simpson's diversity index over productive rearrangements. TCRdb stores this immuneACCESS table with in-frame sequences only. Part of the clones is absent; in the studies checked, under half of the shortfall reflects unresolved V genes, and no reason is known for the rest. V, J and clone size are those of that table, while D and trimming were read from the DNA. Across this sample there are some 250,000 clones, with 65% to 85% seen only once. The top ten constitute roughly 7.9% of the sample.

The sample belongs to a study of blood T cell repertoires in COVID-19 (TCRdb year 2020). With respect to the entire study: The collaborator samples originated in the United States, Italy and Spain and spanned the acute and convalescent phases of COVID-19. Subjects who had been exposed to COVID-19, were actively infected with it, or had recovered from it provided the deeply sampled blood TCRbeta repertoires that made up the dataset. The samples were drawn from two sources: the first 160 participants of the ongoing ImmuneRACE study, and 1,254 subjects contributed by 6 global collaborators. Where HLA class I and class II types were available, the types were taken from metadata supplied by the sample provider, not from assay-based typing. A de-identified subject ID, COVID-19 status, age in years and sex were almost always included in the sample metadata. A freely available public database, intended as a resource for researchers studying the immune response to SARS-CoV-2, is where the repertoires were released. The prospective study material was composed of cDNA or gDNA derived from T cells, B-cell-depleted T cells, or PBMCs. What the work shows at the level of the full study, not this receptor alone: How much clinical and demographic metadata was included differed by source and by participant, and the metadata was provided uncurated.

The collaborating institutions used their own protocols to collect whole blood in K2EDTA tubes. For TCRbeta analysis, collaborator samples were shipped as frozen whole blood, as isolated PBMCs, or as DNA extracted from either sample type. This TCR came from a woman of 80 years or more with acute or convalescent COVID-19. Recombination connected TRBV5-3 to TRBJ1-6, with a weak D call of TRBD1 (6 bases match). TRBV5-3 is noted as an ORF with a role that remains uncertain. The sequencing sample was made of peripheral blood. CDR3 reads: CARSLLGQKYNSPLHF. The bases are TGTGCCAGAAGCTTGCTAGGACAGAAATATAATTCACCCCTCCACTTT.